This T cell receptor (beta chain) was recovered during a study of blood T cell repertoires in COVID-19. In this sample, this clone turned up once. Only in-frame clones appear in the TCRdb table, and some are missing; sequencing was by immunoSEQ multiplex PCR. This table holds tens of thousands of clones, approximately 84% found once. The receptor was isolated from a man between 65 and 85 years old with active or convalescent COVID-19. Specimen: peripheral blood.

The CDR3 DNA reads as TGTGCCCGACAGGACTCTGGAAACACCATATATTTT. Protein sequence: CARQDSGNTIYF. The chain links TRBV30 to TRBJ1-3; TRBD1 might be the D (6 bases). The length of the CDR3 is 12 residues. Germline V lookup: CDR1 GTSNPN, CDR2 SVGIG (reference sequence). Deletions cut 8 bases from V and 0 bases from J, with 8 bases between.